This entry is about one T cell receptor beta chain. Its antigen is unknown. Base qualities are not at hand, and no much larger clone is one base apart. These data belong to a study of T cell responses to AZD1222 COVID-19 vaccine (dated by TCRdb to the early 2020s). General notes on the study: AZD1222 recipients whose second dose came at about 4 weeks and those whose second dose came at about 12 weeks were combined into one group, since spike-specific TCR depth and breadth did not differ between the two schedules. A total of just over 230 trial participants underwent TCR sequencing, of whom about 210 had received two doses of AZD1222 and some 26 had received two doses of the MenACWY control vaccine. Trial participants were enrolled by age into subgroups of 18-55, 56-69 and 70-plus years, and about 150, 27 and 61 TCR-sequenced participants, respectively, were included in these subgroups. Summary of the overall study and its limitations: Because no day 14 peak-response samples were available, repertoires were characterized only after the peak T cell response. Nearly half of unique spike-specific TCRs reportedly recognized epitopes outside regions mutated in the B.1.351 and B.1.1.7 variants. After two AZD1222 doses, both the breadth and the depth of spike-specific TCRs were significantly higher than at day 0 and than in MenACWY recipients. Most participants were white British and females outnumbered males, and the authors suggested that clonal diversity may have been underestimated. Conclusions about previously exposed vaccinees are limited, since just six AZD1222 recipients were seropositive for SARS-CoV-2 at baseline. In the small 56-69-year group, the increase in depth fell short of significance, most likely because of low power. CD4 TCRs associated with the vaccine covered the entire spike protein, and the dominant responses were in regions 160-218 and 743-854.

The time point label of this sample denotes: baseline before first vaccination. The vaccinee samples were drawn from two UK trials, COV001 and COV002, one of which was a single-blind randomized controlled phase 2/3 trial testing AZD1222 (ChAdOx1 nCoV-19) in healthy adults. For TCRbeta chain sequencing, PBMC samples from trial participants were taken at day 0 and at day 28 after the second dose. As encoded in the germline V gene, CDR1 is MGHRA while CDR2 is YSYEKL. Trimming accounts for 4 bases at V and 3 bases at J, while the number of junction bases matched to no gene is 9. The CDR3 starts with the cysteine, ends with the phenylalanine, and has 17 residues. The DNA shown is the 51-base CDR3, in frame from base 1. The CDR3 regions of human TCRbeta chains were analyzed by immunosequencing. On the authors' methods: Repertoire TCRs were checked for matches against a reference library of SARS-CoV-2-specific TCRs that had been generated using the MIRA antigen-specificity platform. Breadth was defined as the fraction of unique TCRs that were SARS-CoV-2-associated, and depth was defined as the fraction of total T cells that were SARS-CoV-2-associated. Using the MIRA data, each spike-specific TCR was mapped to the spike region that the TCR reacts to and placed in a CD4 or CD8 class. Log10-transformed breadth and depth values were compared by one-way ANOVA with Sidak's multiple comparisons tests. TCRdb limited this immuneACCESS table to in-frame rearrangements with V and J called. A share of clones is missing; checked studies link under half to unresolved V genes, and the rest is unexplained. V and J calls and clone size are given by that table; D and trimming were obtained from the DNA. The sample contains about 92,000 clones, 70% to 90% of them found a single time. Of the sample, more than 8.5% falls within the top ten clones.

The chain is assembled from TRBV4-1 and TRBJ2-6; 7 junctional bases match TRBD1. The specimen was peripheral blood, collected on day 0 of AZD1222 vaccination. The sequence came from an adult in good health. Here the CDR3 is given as CASSLLRGRSGANVLTF. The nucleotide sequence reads TGCGCCAGCAGCCTCTTGAGGGGGCGAAGTGGGGCCAACGTCCTGACTTTC.